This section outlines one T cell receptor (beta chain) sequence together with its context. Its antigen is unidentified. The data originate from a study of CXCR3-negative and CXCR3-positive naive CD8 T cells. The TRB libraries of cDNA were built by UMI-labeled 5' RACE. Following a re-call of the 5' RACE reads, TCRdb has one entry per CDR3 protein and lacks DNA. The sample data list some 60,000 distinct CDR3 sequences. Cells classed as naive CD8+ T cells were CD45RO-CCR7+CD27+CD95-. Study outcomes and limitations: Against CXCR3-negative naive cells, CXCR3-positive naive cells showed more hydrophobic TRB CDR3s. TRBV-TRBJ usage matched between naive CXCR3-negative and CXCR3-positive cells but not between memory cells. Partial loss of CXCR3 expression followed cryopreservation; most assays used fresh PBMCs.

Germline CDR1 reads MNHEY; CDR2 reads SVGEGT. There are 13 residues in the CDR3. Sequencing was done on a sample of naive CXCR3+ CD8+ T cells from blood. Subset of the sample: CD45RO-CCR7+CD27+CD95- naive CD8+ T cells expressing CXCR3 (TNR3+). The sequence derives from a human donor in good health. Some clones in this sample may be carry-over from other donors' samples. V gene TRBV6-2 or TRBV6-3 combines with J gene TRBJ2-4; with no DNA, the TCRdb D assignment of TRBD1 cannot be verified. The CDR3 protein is CASSSTGPNIQYF.